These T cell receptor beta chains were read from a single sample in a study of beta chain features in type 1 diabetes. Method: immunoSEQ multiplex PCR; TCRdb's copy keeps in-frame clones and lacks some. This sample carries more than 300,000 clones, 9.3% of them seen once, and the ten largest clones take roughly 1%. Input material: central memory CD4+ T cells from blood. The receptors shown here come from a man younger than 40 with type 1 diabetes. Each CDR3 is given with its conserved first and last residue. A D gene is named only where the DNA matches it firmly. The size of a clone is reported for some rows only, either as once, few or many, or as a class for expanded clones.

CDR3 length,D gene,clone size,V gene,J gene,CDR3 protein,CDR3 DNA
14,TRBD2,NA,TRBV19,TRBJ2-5,CASSAGGIQETQYF,TGTGCCAGTAGTGCGGGGGGAATCCAAGAGACCCAGTACTTC
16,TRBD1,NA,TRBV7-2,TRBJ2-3,CASSSGQGAGTDTQYF,TGTGCCAGCAGCTCGGGACAGGGGGCGGGCACAGATACGCAGTATTTT
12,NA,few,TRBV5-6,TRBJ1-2,CASSFTEDGYTF,TGTGCCAGCAGCTTCACGGAGGACGGCTACACCTTC
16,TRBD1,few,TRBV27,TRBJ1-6,CASRYRGGNDNSPLHF,TGTGCCAGCAGGTACAGGGGAGGGAATGATAATTCACCCCTCCACTTT
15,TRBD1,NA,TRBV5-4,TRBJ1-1,CASSFGTDLNTEAFF,TGTGCCAGCAGCTTCGGGACAGATTTGAACACTGAAGCTTTCTTT
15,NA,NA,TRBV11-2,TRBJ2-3,CASSLGAGRTDTQYF,TGTGCCAGCAGCTTAGGGGCAGGGCGCACAGATACGCAGTATTTT
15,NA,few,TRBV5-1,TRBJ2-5,CASSLASSSRGSQYF,TGCGCCAGCAGCTTGGCGTCTTCTAGTCGGGGGTCCCAGTACTTC
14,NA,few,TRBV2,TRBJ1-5,CASGQSNSNQPQHF,TGTGCCAGCGGACAGTCAAATAGCAATCAGCCCCAGCATTTT
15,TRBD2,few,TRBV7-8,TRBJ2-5,CASSFLAGGQETQYF,TGTGCCAGCAGCTTCCTAGCGGGGGGGCAAGAGACCCAGTACTTC
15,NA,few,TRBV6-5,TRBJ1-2,CASSDDRLLMSGYTF,TGTGCCAGCAGCGACGACAGACTTTTAATGAGTGGCTACACCTTC
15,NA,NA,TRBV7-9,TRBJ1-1,CASTSAGGRDTEAFF,TGTGCCAGCACCTCTGCGGGGGGCAGGGACACTGAAGCTTTCTTT
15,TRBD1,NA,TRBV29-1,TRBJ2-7,CSGGMDRGVFYEQYF,TGCAGCGGTGGCATGGACAGGGGAGTATTTTACGAGCAGTACTTC
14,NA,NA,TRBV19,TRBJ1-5,CASRTVSESQPQHF,TGTGCCAGTAGGACGGTGTCGGAGAGTCAGCCCCAGCATTTT
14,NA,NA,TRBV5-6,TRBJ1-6,CASSFDLLDPPLHF,TGTGCCAGCAGCTTTGATTTGTTAGATCCACCCCTCCACTTT
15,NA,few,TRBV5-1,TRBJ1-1,CASTWGGGRNTEAFF,TGCGCCAGCACCTGGGGAGGGGGTAGGAACACTGAAGCTTTCTTT
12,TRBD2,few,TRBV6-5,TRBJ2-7,CASSNPAGEQYF,TGTGCCAGCAGTAACCCAGCGGGAGAGCAGTACTTC
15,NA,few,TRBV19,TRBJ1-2,CASRRQDPANYGYTF,TGTGCCAGTAGAAGACAGGACCCAGCTAACTATGGCTACACCTTC
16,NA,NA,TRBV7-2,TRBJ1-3,CASSPGSTSSGNTIYF,TGTGCCAGCAGCCCAGGATCTACCAGCTCTGGAAACACCATATATTTT
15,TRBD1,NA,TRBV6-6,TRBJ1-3,CASSGQEGSGNTIYF,TGTGCCAGCAGTGGACAGGAGGGCTCTGGAAACACCATATATTTT
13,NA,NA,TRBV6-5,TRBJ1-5,CASSLDSNQPQHF,TGTGCCAGCAGCCTGGACAGCAATCAGCCCCAGCATTTT
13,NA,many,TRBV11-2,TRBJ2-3,CASSLVGLDTQYF,TGTGCCAGCAGCTTAGTAGGGCTAGATACGCAGTATTTT
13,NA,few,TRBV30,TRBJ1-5,CAWSAQENQPQHF,TGTGCCTGGAGTGCCCAGGAGAATCAGCCCCAGCATTTT
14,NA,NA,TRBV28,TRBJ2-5,CASNGFFLQETQYF,TGTGCCAGCAATGGTTTTTTTCTCCAAGAGACCCAGTACTTC
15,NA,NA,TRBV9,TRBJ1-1,CASSPWGGRNTEAFF,TGTGCCAGCAGCCCATGGGGGGGCCGGAACACTGAAGCTTTCTTT
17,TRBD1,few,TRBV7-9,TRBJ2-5,CASSLARKGQGQETQYF,TGTGCCAGCAGCTTAGCGCGAAAGGGACAGGGACAAGAGACCCAGTACTTC
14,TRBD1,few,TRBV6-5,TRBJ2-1,CASSPSGTGRGQFF,TGTGCCAGCAGTCCCTCCGGGACAGGCCGGGGGCAGTTCTTC
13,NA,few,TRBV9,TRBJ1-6,CASSVGRNSPLHF,TGTGCCAGCAGCGTAGGACGGAATTCACCCCTCCACTTT
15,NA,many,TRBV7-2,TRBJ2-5,CASNSLGANPLTQYF,TGTGCCAGCAACTCTCTGGGGGCCAACCCACTCACCCAGTACTTC
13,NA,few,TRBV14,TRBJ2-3,CASSRLEDSTKYF,TGTGCCAGCAGCCGACTAGAAGATAGCACCAAGTATTTT
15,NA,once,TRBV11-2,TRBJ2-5,CASSLGGGSQETQYF,TGTGCCAGCAGCTTAGGAGGGGGTTCTCAAGAGACCCAGTACTTC
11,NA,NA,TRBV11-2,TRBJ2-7,CASSGRYEQYF,TGTGCCAGCAGCGGCCGCTACGAGCAGTACTTC
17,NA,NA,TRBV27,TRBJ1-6,CASSPRGGSSYNSPLHF,TGTGCCAGCAGTCCGCGCGGGGGCAGCTCCTATAATTCACCCCTCCACTTT
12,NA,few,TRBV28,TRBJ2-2,CASSTQLWELFF,TGTGCCAGCAGTACCCAGCTTTGGGAGCTGTTTTTT
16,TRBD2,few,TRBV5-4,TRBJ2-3,CASSLGTSGLTDTQYF,TGTGCCAGCAGCTTGGGGACTAGCGGACTAACAGATACGCAGTATTTT
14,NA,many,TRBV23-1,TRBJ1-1,CASSHRTGWTEAFF,TGCGCCAGCAGTCACCGGACGGGCTGGACTGAAGCTTTCTTT
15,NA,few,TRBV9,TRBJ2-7,CASSVDEWRTYEQYF,TGTGCCAGCAGCGTAGATGAATGGAGGACCTACGAGCAGTACTTC
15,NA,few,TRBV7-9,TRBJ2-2,CASSLKLENTGELFF,TGTGCCAGCAGCTTAAAGCTCGAGAACACCGGGGAGCTGTTTTTT
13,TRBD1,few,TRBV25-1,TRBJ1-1,CASSGRGRTEAFF,TGTGCCAGCAGCGGCAGGGGGAGGACTGAAGCTTTCTTT
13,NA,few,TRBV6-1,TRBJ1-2,CASSEFRGEGYTF,TGTGCCAGCAGTGAATTCAGGGGTGAAGGCTACACCTTC
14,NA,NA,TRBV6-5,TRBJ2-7,CASSPVQPRSEQYF,TGTGCCAGCAGTCCTGTGCAGCCCCGGAGCGAGCAGTACTTC
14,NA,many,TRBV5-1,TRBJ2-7,CASSSATNEGEQYF,TGCGCCAGCAGCTCGGCGACGAATGAGGGCGAGCAGTACTTC
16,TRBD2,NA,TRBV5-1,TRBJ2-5,CASSSGAGTRRETQYF,TGCGCCAGCAGCTCGGGAGCGGGGACCCGGCGGGAGACCCAGTACTTC
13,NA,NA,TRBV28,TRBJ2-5,CASRRSGQETQYF,TGTGCCAGCCGCCGAAGCGGACAAGAGACCCAGTACTTC
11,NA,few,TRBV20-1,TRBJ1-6,CSALDLSTLHF,TGCAGTGCTCTGGACCTGTCGACCCTCCACTTT
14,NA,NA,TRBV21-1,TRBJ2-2,CASSKAIGSGELFF,TGTGCCAGCAGCAAAGCAATCGGGTCCGGGGAGCTGTTTTTT
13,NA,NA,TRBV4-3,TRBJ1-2,CASSQEAGYGYTF,TGCGCCAGCAGCCAAGAGGCCGGCTATGGCTACACCTTC
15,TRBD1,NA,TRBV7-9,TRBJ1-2,CASSLAAGQGYGYTF,TGTGCCAGCAGCTTAGCGGCGGGACAGGGTTATGGCTACACCTTC
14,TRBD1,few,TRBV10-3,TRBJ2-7,CAISEGTELYEQYF,TGTGCCATCAGTGAGGGGACAGAGCTCTACGAGCAGTACTTC
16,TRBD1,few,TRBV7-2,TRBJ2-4,CASSAAGQGAKNIQYF,TGTGCCAGCAGCGCCGCGGGACAGGGGGCCAAAAACATTCAGTACTTC
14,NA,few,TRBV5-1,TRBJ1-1,CASSLATGRTEAFF,TGCGCCAGCAGCTTGGCCACAGGGAGGACTGAAGCTTTCTTT
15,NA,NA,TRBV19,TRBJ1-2,CASTLSPRTDYGYTF,TGTGCCAGCACCCTATCCCCGAGGACAGACTATGGCTACACCTTC
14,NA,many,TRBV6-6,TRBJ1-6,CASSSGVHNSPLHF,TGTGCCAGCAGTTCCGGGGTTCATAATTCACCCCTCCACTTT
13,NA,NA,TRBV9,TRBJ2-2,CASGDTNTGELFF,TGTGCCAGCGGAGATACGAACACCGGGGAGCTGTTTTTT
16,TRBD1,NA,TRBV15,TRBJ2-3,CATSRDRRGGADTQYF,TGTGCCACCAGCAGAGATCGGAGAGGGGGCGCAGATACGCAGTATTTT
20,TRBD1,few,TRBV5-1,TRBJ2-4,CASSWVTGDTLAVAKNIQYF,TGCGCCAGCAGCTGGGTCACAGGGGACACCTTAGCTGTAGCCAAAAACATTCAGTACTTC